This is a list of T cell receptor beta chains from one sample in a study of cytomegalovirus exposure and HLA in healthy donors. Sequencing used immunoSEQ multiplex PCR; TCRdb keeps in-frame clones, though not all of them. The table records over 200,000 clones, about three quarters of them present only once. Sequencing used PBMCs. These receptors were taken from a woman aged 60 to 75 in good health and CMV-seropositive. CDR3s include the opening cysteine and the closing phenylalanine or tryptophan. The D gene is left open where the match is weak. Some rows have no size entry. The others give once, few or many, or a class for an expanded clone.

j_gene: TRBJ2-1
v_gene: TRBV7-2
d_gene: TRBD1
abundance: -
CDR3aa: CASSPAGTGGGNEQFF
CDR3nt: TGTGCCAGCAGCCCCGCCGGGACAGGGGGGGGCAATGAGCAGTTCTTC

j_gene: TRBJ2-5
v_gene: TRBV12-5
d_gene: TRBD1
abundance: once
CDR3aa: CASGLPGQGGETQYF
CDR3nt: TGTGCTAGTGGTTTGCCGGGACAGGGAGGGGAGACCCAGTACTTC

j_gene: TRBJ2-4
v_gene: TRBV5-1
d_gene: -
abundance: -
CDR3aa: CASSLEGAGNIQYF
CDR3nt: TGCGCCAGCAGCTTGGAAGGGGCAGGAAACATTCAGTACTTC

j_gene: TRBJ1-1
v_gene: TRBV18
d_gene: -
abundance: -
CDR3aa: CASSPPRGNTEAFF
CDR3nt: TGTGCCAGCTCACCACCCAGGGGTAACACTGAAGCTTTCTTT

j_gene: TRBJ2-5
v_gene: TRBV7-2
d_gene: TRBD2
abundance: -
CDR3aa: CASSLDPSGRWQETQYF
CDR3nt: TGTGCCAGCAGCTTAGATCCTAGCGGGAGGTGGCAAGAGACCCAGTACTTC

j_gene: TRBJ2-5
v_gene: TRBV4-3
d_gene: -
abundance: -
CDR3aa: CASSPTSRGGNQETQYF
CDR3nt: TGCGCCAGCAGCCCCACCTCGAGGGGGGGGAACCAAGAGACCCAGTACTTC

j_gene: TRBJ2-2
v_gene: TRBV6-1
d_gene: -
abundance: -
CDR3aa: CASSDPGDTGELFF
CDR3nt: TGTGCCAGCAGTGATCCGGGGGACACCGGGGAGCTGTTTTTT

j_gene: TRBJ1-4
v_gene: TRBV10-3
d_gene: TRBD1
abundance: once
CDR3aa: CAISGTGGTTNEKLFF
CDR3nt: TGTGCCATCAGCGGGACAGGGGGCACAACTAATGAAAAACTGTTTTTT

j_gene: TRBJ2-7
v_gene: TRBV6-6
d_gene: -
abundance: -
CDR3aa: CASIKDGESGQYF
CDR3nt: TGTGCCAGCATTAAAGACGGGGAGTCAGGGCAGTACTTC

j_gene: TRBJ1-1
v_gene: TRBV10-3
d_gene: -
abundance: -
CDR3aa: CAISEYRDRISEAFF
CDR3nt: TGTGCCATCAGTGAGTACCGGGATAGGATCTCGGAAGCTTTCTTT

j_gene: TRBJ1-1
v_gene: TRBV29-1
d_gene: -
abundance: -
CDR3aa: CSVISGATEAFF
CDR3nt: TGCAGCGTTATATCAGGGGCCACTGAAGCTTTCTTT

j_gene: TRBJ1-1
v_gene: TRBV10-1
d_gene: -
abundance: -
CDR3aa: CASSDEVNTEAFF
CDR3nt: TGCGCCAGCAGTGATGAGGTGAACACTGAAGCTTTCTTT

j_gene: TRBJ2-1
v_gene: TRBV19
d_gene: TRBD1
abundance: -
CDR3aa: CASSRPGQSYNEQFF
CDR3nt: TGTGCCAGTAGCCGCCCGGGACAGTCCTACAATGAGCAGTTCTTC

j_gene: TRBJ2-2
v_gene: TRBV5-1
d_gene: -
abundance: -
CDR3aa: CASSAGWTGELFF
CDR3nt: TGCGCCAGCTCGGCAGGGTGGACCGGGGAGCTGTTTTTT

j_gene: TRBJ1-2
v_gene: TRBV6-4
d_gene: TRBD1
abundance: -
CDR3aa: CASSFDRDANYGYTF
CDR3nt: TGTGCCAGCAGTTTCGACAGGGATGCTAACTATGGCTACACCTTC

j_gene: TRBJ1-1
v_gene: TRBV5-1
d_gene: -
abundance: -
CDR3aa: CASRQGGAQAEAFF
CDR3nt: TGCGCCAGCCGCCAAGGGGGGGCGCAGGCTGAAGCTTTCTTT

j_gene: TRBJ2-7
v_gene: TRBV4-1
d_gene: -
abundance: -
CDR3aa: CASSQAVVRASDEQYF
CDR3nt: TGCGCCAGCAGCCAAGCCGTCGTCAGGGCGAGCGACGAGCAGTACTTC

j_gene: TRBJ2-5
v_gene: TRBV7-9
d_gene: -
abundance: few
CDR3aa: CSSSPSEGGGTQYF
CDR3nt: TGTTCCAGCAGCCCCTCGGAGGGAGGGGGGACCCAGTACTTC